Here is one T cell receptor (beta chain) with its context. Its antigen is unknown. Base qualities were left out, and no much larger clone turns up one base away. The data belong to a study of cytomegalovirus exposure and HLA in healthy donors (dated by TCRdb to 2015 to 2018). With respect to the entire study: An earlier analysis of approximately 640 of the donors reported 276 Gb of sequence data and roughly 100 million unique TCR beta sequences from some 180 million T cells. To decide whether each TCR beta V gene segment behaved as functional or pseudogenic, an earlier analysis of some 580 of the donors relied on high-throughput TCR beta sequencing. Among the roughly 390 genotyped donors, under 90% belonged to the genetic ancestry cluster associated with self-reported Caucasian donors. The number of typed donors differed by locus: about 620-630 for A, B, C, DRB1 and DQB1; approximately 530 for DQA1; 606 for DPA1; and around 490 for DPB1. Among about 400 genotyped donors of the cohort, an average of about 240,000 unique TCR beta nucleotide sequences was sequenced per donor, of which 15% to 20% were non-productive. The T cell repertoires of under 750 subjects were profiled by immunosequencing and related to cytomegalovirus serostatus. HLA typing covered class I and class II loci at four-digit resolution. Five DR-DQ haplotypes were handled as single units for association and clustering, since linkage in the cohort was strong. Genome-wide SNP genotypes for about three fifths of the roughly 700 donors were used in a later genetic analysis, which treated that subset as a discovery cohort. In the later analysis, no new phenotypic data were used to find candidate immune exposures; instead, reliance was placed on TCR beta sequences and their occurrence across donors. Roughly 300 gigabases of sequencing data and tens of millions of unique TCR sequences were included in an early release covering around 650 HLA-typed donors. A later analysis re-examined previously published TCR beta repertoires from more than 650 donors and added high-resolution HLA genotyping to investigate patterns of TCR occurrence. Along with the roughly 670-subject first cohort, a separate validation cohort of about 110 different subjects was used. Every discovery cohort repertoire had been produced on one sequencing platform. The study was designed to test whether signatures of past pathogen exposure could be identified by cataloging public T cell receptors. Donor age, sex, ethnicity and CMV serostatus were collected together with the repertoire data. To predict cytomegalovirus infection status, the study brought together high-throughput TCR immunosequencing, statistical association of individual TCRs with disease status, and machine learning. Summary of the overall study and its limitations: In a later analysis, several top co-occurrence clusters were reported to appear linked to parvovirus B19, influenza, CMV and Epstein-Barr virus. An association between a missense DCLRE1C variant and V-gene and J-gene trimming of TCR beta chains was found in a later genetic analysis and replicated in an independent cohort. Sequencing depth was assumed to be roughly uniform across donors in the presence/absence analyses, though that assumption may not hold. Linkage disequilibrium might explain the correlated functional status among segregating V segments, but an unknown experimental factor could not be ruled out. In a later analysis, HLA-associated TCR beta chains showed more clonal expansion and lower generation probabilities than non-associated chains that were equally common. About 17 rarely observed V segments, including chromosome 9 orphons, were excluded from the earlier analysis of approximately 600 of the donors because counts were too low. In vitro tests confirmed that a few of the cytomegalovirus-associated TCR beta chains recognize cytomegalovirus antigens. Cytomegalovirus status was reported to be diagnosed by the classifier with high specificity and sensitivity in both the original and validation cohorts. This cohort had only TCR beta chains sequenced, and the lack of alpha or paired-chain data limited which features could be detected. According to a later analysis, TCR association rates differed among HLA loci, with DRB1 alleles showing the most associated TCRs and HLA-C alleles showing the fewest. The authors suggested that the approach could potentially be generalized to other disease states and immunological phenotypes. In an earlier analysis of some 540 of the donors, most TCR beta V segments appeared in productive rearrangements about 90% or about 30% of the time, broadly matching IMGT annotations. Specific HLA alleles were associated with 16,951 TCR beta sequences at a false discovery rate of 0.05 in a later analysis. A group of highly shared sequence variants was considered likely to be a technical artifact of the sequencing pipeline. In the study, about 150 TCR beta chains were listed as associated with cytomegalovirus. Most CMV-associated TCR beta chains appeared to be HLA-restricted in a later analysis, and the HLA associations seemed to be driven largely by CMV exposure. Strong co-occurrence of HLA alleles, especially DR and DQ, made assigning TCR associations to individual alleles difficult. The only immune exposure information available for the cohort was CMV serostatus. A further reported finding was that TCR beta sequences accurately predicted the HLA-A and HLA-B alleles for most subjects in the first cohort. In a later genetic analysis, fewer N-insertions in productive TCRs were reported among donors in an Asian-associated ancestry cluster than the roughly 640-donor mean. Because some donors lacked HLA typing at each locus, the association tests relied only on the typed subset. Most TCR sequences were seen in very few donors, while some public TCRs were found in many individuals.

The cohort was made up of around 720 healthy bone marrow donors. All cohort members were sampled while nominally healthy, although unrecorded immune exposures were likely present. The donor was CMV seropositive and was included in the group of some 290 seropositive cohort members. Every donor gave a peripheral blood sample, and the peripheral blood mononuclear cells from that sample were used for TCR beta sequencing. The Qiagen DNeasy Blood Extraction Kit was used to extract genomic DNA from the blood cell samples. Receptor libraries were prepared by the immunoSEQ multiplex PCR assay. A mixture of 60 forward primers for TCR Vbeta segments and 13 reverse primers for TCR Jbeta segments was used in the multiplex PCR. Amplification of the CDR3 region of rearranged TCR beta genes was performed with a multiplex PCR assay on genomic DNA. Amplified TCR beta libraries were sequenced as 87-base-pair reads on the Illumina HiSeq System. For the original study's pipeline: In a later analysis, tens of millions of unique TCR beta chains were counted across the roughly 700 repertoires, and roughly 10 million of these chains were shared by at least two donors. To remove PCR and sequencing errors, raw reads were error-corrected and collapsed into unique sequences using a nearest-neighbor algorithm that merged closely related sequences. CDR3 sequences were aligned to IMGT reference sequences to assign V, D and J gene segments. For a sequence to be retained, a match of at least six nucleotides was required to both a V gene segment and a J gene segment. Rearrangements were classified as productive when the CDR3 lacked stop codons and remained in frame with V and J, and all other rearrangements were classified as non-productive. Following IMGT convention, CDR3 was defined as the stretch from the second conserved V-encoded cysteine up to the conserved J-encoded phenylalanine. Sequences without an unambiguous match to a single V gene segment were excluded from the earlier analysis of about 640 of the donors. In an earlier analysis of approximately 610 of the donors, V segments were called functional above 56.7% productive rearrangements and were called segregating when the between-donor standard deviation exceeded 5%. A statistical classification framework was built to diagnose cytomegalovirus status from the catalog of TCR beta chain sequences. A later analysis assigned V and J genes by comparing TCR nucleotide sequences with IMGT/GENE-DB human TR gene sequences. In a later analysis, CDR3 sequences and most-parsimonious VDJ recombination scenarios were assigned using the TCRdist pipeline. In a later analysis, each TCR beta chain was defined by its CDR3 amino acid sequence together with its V-gene family, and reads without a unique V-gene family were excluded. As a way to deal with suspected cross-contamination and a sequencing artifact, a later analysis dropped 450 to 600 nucleotide sequences that were highly shared and had low generation probability. In a later analysis, a clonal expansion index for each public chain was calculated from normalized within-repertoire ranks of inferred template counts. Generation probabilities in a later analysis came from a VDJ recombination model fitted to out-of-frame rearrangements, and those results were checked against IGoR. Hypergeometric tests were used in a later analysis to score TCR-TCR, TCR-HLA and TCR-CMV co-occurrence, with a repertoire-size bias correction applied to the TCR pairs. False discovery rates were estimated in a later analysis by permuting HLA or CMV assignments 20 times. A later analysis grouped co-occurring TCRs with DBSCAN, adding TCRdist sequence similarity when clustering within HLA-allele-positive subsets. Repertoires with fewer than 30,000 or more than 120,000 public chains were left out of co-occurrence clustering, as were about 5 repertoires with anomalous nucleotide sharing. The immuneACCESS repertoire file appears here via TCRdb, limited to in-frame rearrangements. These files lack a portion of the clones; in checked studies, under half of the deficit traces to unresolved V genes, and the cause of the others is not known. That table gives V, J and clone size, and the DNA gave D and trimming. In all, the sample holds fewer than 250,000 clones, and roughly 87% of those were seen once. Approximately 6% of the sample comes from the top ten.

The sample consisted of PBMCs. The sequence was collected from a man in his forties in good health and CMV-seropositive.

The DNA is as follows: TGTGCCAGCAGCTTGGCATTGGTTTCTCAGAGGTATTACAATGAGCAGTTCTTC. Its translation reads: CASSLALVSQRYYNEQFF. Recombination joined TRBV5-6 with TRBJ2-1; the D gene cannot be named for sure. From the cysteine through the phenylalanine, the CDR3 covers 18 amino acids. Only the CDR3 DNA is retained, 54 bases long and in frame from the first base. The germline V gene specifies SGHDT as CDR1 and YYEEEE as CDR2. V gives up 0 bases and J gives up 4 bases, and the segment between their germline ends measures 20 bases.